This is a list of T cell receptor beta chains from one sample in a study of cytomegalovirus exposure and HLA in healthy donors. Some clones are missing from TCRdb's copy, which holds only in-frame ones; the method was immunoSEQ multiplex PCR. This sample has about 130,000 clones, with around 77% found just once. The sequencing input was PBMCs. The receptors stem from a man between 25 and 39 years old in good health and CMV-seronegative. Both conserved end residues are part of each CDR3.

j_call: TRBJ1-2
v_call: TRBV4-2
cdr3_aa: CASSQEQVNYGYTF

j_call: TRBJ2-7
v_call: TRBV9
cdr3_aa: CASSTDRGEQYF

j_call: TRBJ2-7
v_call: TRBV5-4
cdr3_aa: CASSLPEGRKSYEQYF

j_call: TRBJ1-4
v_call: TRBV19
cdr3_aa: CASSNAAGNEKLFF

j_call: TRBJ1-5
v_call: TRBV5-8
cdr3_aa: CASRPGGGNQPQHF

j_call: TRBJ1-1
v_call: TRBV2
cdr3_aa: CASSTGLGTEAFF

j_call: TRBJ2-1
v_call: TRBV6-5
cdr3_aa: CASSSYLAGGPNEQFF

j_call: TRBJ2-4
v_call: TRBV5-8
cdr3_aa: CASSGGSQLGGNIQYF

j_call: TRBJ2-7
v_call: TRBV2
cdr3_aa: CASSDADHYEQYF

j_call: TRBJ2-7
v_call: TRBV2
cdr3_aa: CASSEYPGRYEQYF

j_call: TRBJ1-2
v_call: TRBV27
cdr3_aa: CASSPRQGPGYTF

j_call: TRBJ1-1
v_call: TRBV4-2
cdr3_aa: CASSQDSGTEAFF

j_call: TRBJ2-7
v_call: TRBV4-1
cdr3_aa: CASSQDSKSSYEQYF

j_call: TRBJ2-7
v_call: TRBV27
cdr3_aa: CASSLTSGSIYEQYF

j_call: TRBJ2-1
v_call: TRBV9
cdr3_aa: CASSAPGTSGTSGISYNEQFF

j_call: TRBJ2-5
v_call: TRBV9
cdr3_aa: CASSGLSGRERETQYF

j_call: TRBJ2-1
v_call: TRBV5-1
cdr3_aa: CASSGGLALYNEQFF

j_call: TRBJ2-7
v_call: TRBV6-5
cdr3_aa: CASSLSFLRGRYEQYF

j_call: TRBJ1-2
v_call: TRBV5-4
cdr3_aa: CASSLGTAHYGYTF

j_call: TRBJ2-2
v_call: TRBV7-6
cdr3_aa: CASSFGQNTGELFF

j_call: TRBJ2-2
v_call: TRBV29-1
cdr3_aa: CSVSKTGPGELFF

j_call: TRBJ2-7
v_call: TRBV2
cdr3_aa: CASSASLAGVVEQYF

j_call: TRBJ1-1
v_call: TRBV5-1
cdr3_aa: CASSLEFRGNTEAFF

j_call: TRBJ1-2
v_call: TRBV27
cdr3_aa: CASMAGGYGYTF

j_call: TRBJ1-1
v_call: TRBV5-6
cdr3_aa: CASSTGQGLNTEAFF

j_call: TRBJ2-7
v_call: TRBV5-1
cdr3_aa: CASSLGQGSFEQYF

j_call: TRBJ2-1
v_call: TRBV19
cdr3_aa: CASRPLTSGARNEQFF

j_call: TRBJ2-1
v_call: TRBV6-1
cdr3_aa: CASSEFSGITYNEQFF

j_call: TRBJ2-4
v_call: TRBV18
cdr3_aa: CASSPATGAKNIQYF

j_call: TRBJ2-2
v_call: TRBV19
cdr3_aa: CATTLRDRNTGELFF

j_call: TRBJ2-2
v_call: TRBV7-3
cdr3_aa: CASSLQGTGELFF

j_call: TRBJ2-3
v_call: TRBV10-1
cdr3_aa: CASSEYGSSTDTQYF

j_call: TRBJ1-5
v_call: TRBV28
cdr3_aa: CASSLWQGGDQPQHF

j_call: TRBJ2-2
v_call: TRBV28
cdr3_aa: CASSFRGLRTGELFF

j_call: TRBJ2-3
v_call: TRBV5-1
cdr3_aa: CASSLPPLAGGSTDTQYF

j_call: TRBJ2-7
v_call: TRBV7-6
cdr3_aa: CASSLEGAASYEQYF

j_call: TRBJ2-7
v_call: TRBV2
cdr3_aa: CASSRQGWSSYEQYF

j_call: TRBJ1-5
v_call: TRBV4-1
cdr3_aa: CASSQGSGNQPQHF

j_call: TRBJ2-4
v_call: TRBV12-5
cdr3_aa: CASGPGTGENIQYF

j_call: TRBJ1-1
v_call: TRBV27
cdr3_aa: CASSTGQGFSAFF

j_call: TRBJ1-5
v_call: TRBV7-8
cdr3_aa: CASSIRQNQPQHF

j_call: TRBJ1-5
v_call: TRBV28
cdr3_aa: CASWDRVNQPQHF

j_call: TRBJ2-7
v_call: TRBV5-1
cdr3_aa: CASSLDSSGGILRSYEQYF

j_call: TRBJ2-2
v_call: TRBV10-2
cdr3_aa: CASSERVTGELFF

j_call: TRBJ1-6
v_call: TRBV9
cdr3_aa: CASSVGGGSYNSPLHF

j_call: TRBJ1-1
v_call: TRBV7-9
cdr3_aa: CASSLALANTEAFF

j_call: TRBJ2-7
v_call: TRBV2
cdr3_aa: CASSAGTGYYEQYF

j_call: TRBJ2-5
v_call: TRBV10-1
cdr3_aa: CASSESRTGIQETQYF

j_call: TRBJ2-7
v_call: TRBV2
cdr3_aa: CASSERREGFEQYF

j_call: TRBJ2-3
v_call: TRBV4-1
cdr3_aa: CASSQVGLTDTQYF

j_call: TRBJ2-2
v_call: TRBV25-1
cdr3_aa: CASSEWGRTTGELFF